What follows describes a single T cell receptor (beta chain). Its matching antigen is unknown. This entry comes from a study of vaccination and CD4 T cells after COVID-19. Study context: In the convalescent cohort, there were six males and four females, two of them Hispanic.

The Oncomine TCR Beta short-read assay sequenced DNA from cultured CD4+ T cells. TCRdb reprocessed the PCR reads with MiXCR, giving one entry per CDR3 protein. The data contain 20,000 to 25,000 distinct CDR3 sequences, 60% to 75% of them seen just once; the ten biggest clones take up 8.6%. Treatment denoted: roughly 10-day PBMC culture with coronavirus spike peptide pools or control peptides (ViraFEST assay). Looked up from germline, CDR1 is GTSNPN and CDR2 is SVGIG (reference sequence). The CDR3 is 13 amino acids. Trimming cost V 0 bases and J 3 bases, with 8 bases left between them. The origin of this receptor is a human donor who had recovered from COVID-19. This chain joins TRBV30 and TRBJ1-1; D not resolved. The material sequenced was CD4+ T cells from blood, cultured in vitro. CDR3 in amino acids: CAWSVEQYTEAFF. The CDR3 nucleotides are TGTGCCTGGAGTGTAGAGCAGTACACTGAAGCTTTCTTT. Full variable domain (remainder filled in from reference TRBV30 and TRBJ1-1): SQTIHQWPATLVQPVGSPLSLECTVEGTSNPNLYWYRQAAGRGLQLLFYSVGIGQISSEVPQNLSASRPQDRQFILSSKKLLLSDSGFYLCAWSVEQYTEAFFGQGTRLTVV.